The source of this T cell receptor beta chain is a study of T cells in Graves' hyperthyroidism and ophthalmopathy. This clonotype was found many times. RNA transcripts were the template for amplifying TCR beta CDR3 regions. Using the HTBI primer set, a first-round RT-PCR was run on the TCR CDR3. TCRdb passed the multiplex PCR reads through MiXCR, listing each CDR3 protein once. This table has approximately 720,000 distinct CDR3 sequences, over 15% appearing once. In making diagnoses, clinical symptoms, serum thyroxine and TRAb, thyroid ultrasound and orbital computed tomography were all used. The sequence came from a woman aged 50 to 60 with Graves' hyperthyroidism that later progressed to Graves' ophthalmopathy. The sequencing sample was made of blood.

CDR3 residues: CASSLASRDIYGYTF. The CDR3 DNA sequence: TGCGCCAGCAGCTTGGCTTCGCGGGACATCTATGGCTACACCTTC. The chain is built from TRBV5-1 and TRBJ1-2; the D gene is possibly TRBD1 (6 bases). V was pared by 0 bases and J by 4 bases, with 13 bases between. Per germline, CDR1 SGHRS and CDR2 YFSETQ. The CDR3 spans 15 residues. Filled out from reference TRBV5-1 and TRBJ1-2, the complete variable domain reads KAGVTQTPRYLIKTRGQQVTLSCSPISGHRSVSWYQQTPGQGLQFLFEYFSETQRNKGNFPGRFSGRQFSNSRSEMNVSTLELGDSALYLCASSLASRDIYGYTFGSGTRLTVV.